Following are 12 T cell receptor beta chains from one sample sequenced in a study of T cell repertoires in cytomegalovirus infection. In TCRdb, the reads were re-called with MiXCR into one record per CDR3 protein. The data hold approximately 1,000,000 distinct CDR3 sequences, with 31% observed a single time. No antigen is known for these receptors. The sample in question was cultured CD8+ T cells from PBMCs, obtained from culture after CMV antigen stimulation. These receptors all come from a human donor in good health (CMV status not recorded). Some clones in this sample may be carry-over from other donors' samples.

This chain links TRBV5-4 with TRBJ1-1; D is unresolved. The germline V gene encodes CDR1 SGHNT and CDR2 YYREEE (reference sequence). The CDR3 consists of 14 residues. V was shortened by 4 bases and J by 3 bases, with 13 bases between the two germline ends. The CDR3 reads CASSLRDLDTEAFF. DNA for the CDR3: TGTGCCAGCAGCCTGAGGGATTTGGACACTGAAGCTTTCTTT.

This clonotype was detected a few times. This sequence joins TRBV12-3 or TRBV12-4 and TRBJ2-7; weak D call: TRBD2 (7 bases). Trimming removed 3 bases at V and 0 bases at J, with 12 bases between. The CDR3 covers 15 residues. The CDR3 protein is CASSFGGGHSYEQYF. The CDR3 nucleotides are TGTGCCAGCAGTTTTGGGGGGGGCCACTCCTACGAGCAGTACTTC.

This clonotype was seen only once. Given a much more abundant clone one base away, this may be a read error. CDR3 nucleotide sequence: TGTGCCAGCAGCTCACGGAGGTTTGGCTACACCTTC. Encoded protein: CASSSRRFGYTF. This chain links TRBV7-6 with TRBJ1-2; D is unclear. The CDR3 sequence is 12 residues long. V was trimmed by 4 bases and J by 7 bases, leaving 10 bases between them. Per germline, CDR1 SGHVS and CDR2 FNYEAQ.

This clonotype was counted a few times. The V and J genes are TRBV7-9 and TRBJ1-4; TRBD1 aligns across 9 bases. This CDR3 has 14 residues. CDR1 is SEHNR and CDR2 is FQNEAQ in the germline V gene (reference sequence). J lost 8 bases, V lost 5 bases, and 6 bases had no gene match. This CDR3 is CASSVDRGEEKLFF. CDR3 DNA sequence: TGTGCCAGCAGCGTGGACAGGGGCGAAGAAAAACTGTTTTTT.

The V call is TRBV6-5, the J call TRBJ2-1; 8 bases fit TRBD2. CDR1 is MNHEY and CDR2 is SVGAGI in the germline V gene. This CDR3 spans 14 amino acids. The V segment lost 2 bases and the J segment 5 bases; nucleotides outside the gene matches: 2. The CDR3 DNA follows: TGTGCCAGCAGTTACCGCGGGGGGAACAATGAGCAGTTCTTC. Its translation is CASSYRGGNNEQFF.

The J gene is TRBJ2-1, the V gene TRBV7-2; 8 bases are a match to TRBD2. V was clipped by 5 bases and J by 8 bases; unmatched bases: 11. Germline V CDR1 and CDR2: SGHTA, FQGNSA. This CDR3 region has 15 residues. CDR3 region: CASSRGLGLGDEQFF. The DNA of the CDR3 is TGTGCCAGCAGCCGGGGACTAGGGTTGGGGGATGAGCAGTTCTTC. The full variable domain, its missing parts supplied by reference TRBV7-2 and TRBJ2-1, is GAGVSQSPSNKVTEKGKDVELRCDPISGHTALYWYRQSLGQGLEFLIYFQGNSAPDKSGLPSDRFSAERTGGSVSTLTIQRTQQEDSAVYLCASSRGLGLGDEQFFGPGTRLTVL.

This clonotype appeared a few times. The chain recombines TRBV19 with TRBJ2-1; D call uncertain. Per the germline V gene, CDR1 is LNHDA and CDR2 is SQIVND (reference sequence). V gave up 5 bases and J gave up 2 bases, with 13 bases separating them. CDR3 length: 15 amino acids. DNA for the CDR3: TGTGCCAGTAGTGCCTACAGTGATCCCTACAATGAGCAGTTCTTC. As protein: CASSAYSDPYNEQFF.

The chain couples TRBV10-3 to TRBJ2-5; D tentatively fits TRBD1 or TRBD2 (5 bases each). V lost 8 bases to trimming and J lost 5 bases, with 15 bases between them. The CDR3 extends over 13 amino acids. Germline V gene data show CDR1 as ENHRY and CDR2 as SYGVKD. CDR3 sequence reads: CAIAEGSGETQYF. The CDR3 DNA is TGTGCCATCGCCGAGGGGTCGGGGGAGACCCAGTACTTC.

The J gene is TRBJ2-7, the V gene TRBV6-1, with unresolved D. The CDR3 extends over 13 amino acids. In germline, CDR1 is MNHNS, CDR2 SASEGT. Trimming took 3 bases from V and 2 from J, leaving 8 bases between them. CDR3 protein: CASSEFSPYEQYF. CDR3 DNA sequence: TGTGCCAGCAGTGAGTTTTCCCCCTACGAGCAGTACTTC.

In its sample, this clonotype was seen a few times. The chain joins TRBV9 to TRBJ2-1; tentatively, D is TRBD1 (5 bases). Trimming pared 4 bases from V and 8 bases from J, leaving 22 bases between. This CDR3 comprises 16 residues. CDR1 and CDR2 from the germline V gene are SGDLS and YYNGEE. The DNA for the CDR3 is TGTGCCAGCAGCCACAGGCGTGGGGCAGTTGACGATGAGCAGTTCTTC. Translated: CASSHRRGAVDDEQFF. The variable domain in full, completed from reference TRBV9 and TRBJ2-1, reads DSGVTQTPKHLITATGQRVTLRCSPRSGDLSVYWYQQSLDQGLQFLIQYYNGEERAKGNILERFSAQQFPDLHSELNLSSLELGDSALYFCASSHRRGAVDDEQFFGPGTRLTVL.

The rearrangement uses TRBV27 and TRBJ2-7; tentatively, D is TRBD1 or TRBD2 (6 bases each). This CDR3 comprises 16 residues. Trimming took off 4 bases at V and 3 bases at J, with 19 bases between the two ends. Germline V gene data show CDR1 as MNHEY and CDR2 as SMNVEV (reference sequence). The CDR3 protein is CASSSPGATTVYEQYF. The CDR3 DNA sequence: TGTGCCAGCAGTTCCCCGGGGGCTACAACTGTCTACGAGCAGTACTTC.

This clonotype was detected a few times. The chain uses TRBV7-6 and TRBJ1-3; 11 nucleotides align to TRBD1. The length of the CDR3 is 18 residues. V lost 2 bases, J lost 2 bases, and 8 bases stayed unmatched. Germline V lookup: CDR1 SGHVS, CDR2 FNYEAQ. CDR3 sequence reads: CASSLPSGTGGTGNTIYF. In nucleotides, the CDR3 is TGTGCCAGCAGCTTACCTTCCGGGACAGGGGGAACTGGAAACACCATATATTTT.